This TCR beta chain was found in a study of blood T cell repertoires in COVID-19. The CDR3 extends over 14 amino acids. The germline V gene has CDR1 SEHNR and CDR2 FQNEAQ (reference sequence). The V and J ends lost 6 bases and 4 bases, in that order; junction bases with no gene match: 6. Produced via immunoSEQ multiplex PCR; TCRdb's table is partial and in-frame only. The sample lists 120,000 to 150,000 clones; more than 75% were seen once. The chain joins TRBV7-9 to TRBJ1-1, with 9 nucleotides matching TRBD1. The receptor comes from a woman between 45 and 65 years old with active or convalescent COVID-19. Sequenced material: peripheral blood. The DNA for the CDR3 is TGTGCCAGCAGGGGGACAGGGTCCGTCACTGAAGCTTTCTTT. This codes for CASRGTGSVTEAFF.